The rows below give T cell receptor beta chains drawn from one sample of a study of T cell clusters in autoimmune cytopenias. TCRdb reanalyzed the multiplex PCR reads, giving one entry per CDR3 protein sequence and no DNA. This listing includes 2,000 or so distinct CDR3 sequences. The sequenced sample consisted of peripheral blood. The receptors were gathered from a human donor with an autoimmune cytopenia or autoimmune hepatitis (not recorded which). The CDR3 runs from the conserved cysteine through the conserved F or W. The size field is filled for only some rows; it gives once, few, many or a size class.

>TRBV6-5|TRBJ2-7|-
CASSYTGQGPYEQYF
>TRBV7-3|TRBJ2-5|-
CASSSSEGAVRKPQYF
>TRBV6-2/TRBV6-3|TRBJ1-5|-
CASSYWQVLQPQHF
>TRBV11-1|TRBJ1-5|medium-sized
CASSLDRNQPQHF
>TRBV5-4|TRBJ2-6|-
CASSSSLGANVLTF
>TRBV6-5|TRBJ1-2|medium-sized
CASSYSTGVPYGYTF
>TRBV6-2/TRBV6-3|TRBJ1-4|-
CASSSRGSYPHEKLFF
>TRBV6-2/TRBV6-3|TRBJ2-1|-
CASSYGQGPNNEQFF
>TRBV5-5|TRBJ2-2|-
CASSGAYRVDTGELFF
>TRBV6-6|TRBJ2-7|-
CASSSLGPTYEQYF
>TRBV20-1|TRBJ2-1|-
CSGLAGAETYNEQFF
>TRBV24-1|TRBJ2-6|-
CATSDRAAGANVLTF
>TRBV7-2|TRBJ2-1|-
CASSLEPVPRTGPFF
>TRBV2|TRBJ1-2|-
CASSEQENYGYTF
>TRBV6-6|TRBJ2-6|-
CASTEDRDTSGANVLTF
>TRBV2|TRBJ1-5|-
CASKGGTGDGQPQHF
>TRBV10-3|TRBJ2-5|-
CAIHRDTQETQYF
>TRBV7-2|TRBJ2-7|-
CASSRSGGAGGSYEQYF
>TRBV7-9|TRBJ1-2|medium-sized
CATSTGVYGYTF
>TRBV5-1|TRBJ1-2|-
CASSPQGFLYLAIYGYTF
>TRBV7-3|TRBJ2-3|-
CASRRLAGGPRGTDTQYF
>TRBV10-3|TRBJ1-6|-
CAISETRGPLHF
>TRBV19|TRBJ2-7|-
CASSIRGQPSEQYF
>TRBV7-3|TRBJ2-3|large
CASSSAGTGKRDTQYF
>TRBV2|TRBJ1-5|-
CASSGTGEDQPQHF
>TRBV20-1|TRBJ2-3|-
CSARALAATDTQYF
>TRBV24-1|TRBJ2-5|-
CATSEASKETQYF
>TRBV19|TRBJ2-2|medium-sized
CASIANTGELFF